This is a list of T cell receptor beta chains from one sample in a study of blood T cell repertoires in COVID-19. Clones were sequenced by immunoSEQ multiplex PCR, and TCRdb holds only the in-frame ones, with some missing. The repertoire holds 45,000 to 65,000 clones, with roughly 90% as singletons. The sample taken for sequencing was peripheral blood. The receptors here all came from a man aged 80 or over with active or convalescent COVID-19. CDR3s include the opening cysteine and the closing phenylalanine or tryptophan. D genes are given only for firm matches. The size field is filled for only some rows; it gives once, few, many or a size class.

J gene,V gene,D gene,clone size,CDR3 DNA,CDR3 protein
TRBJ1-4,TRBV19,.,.,TGTGCCACTTCAGACTCCGGGGGTGAAAAACTGTTTTTT,CATSDSGGEKLFF
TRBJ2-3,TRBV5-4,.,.,TGTGCCAGCAGCTTAGGAGCGGCCACAGATACGCAGTATTTT,CASSLGAATDTQYF
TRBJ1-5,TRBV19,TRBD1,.,TGTGCCAGTAGTAACCGACAGGGGGCGAGCAATCAGCCCCAGCATTTT,CASSNRQGASNQPQHF
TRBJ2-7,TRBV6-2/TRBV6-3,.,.,TGTGCCAGCAGTCAGTCCTACGAGCAGTACTTC,CASSQSYEQYF
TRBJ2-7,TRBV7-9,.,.,TGTGCCAGCAACAACAGGGAACCCTCCTACGAGCAGTACTTC,CASNNREPSYEQYF
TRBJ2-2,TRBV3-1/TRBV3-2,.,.,TGTGCCAGCAGCCAAGAAGGGACATACTCCGGGGAGCTGTTTTTT,CASSQEGTYSGELFF
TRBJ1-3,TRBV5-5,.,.,TGTGCCAGCAGCTTGGCGCCAGATTCTGGAAACACCATATATTTT,CASSLAPDSGNTIYF
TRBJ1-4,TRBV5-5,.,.,TGTGCCAGCAGCTTGGGCGTACAGGGCCAAAAACTGTTTTTT,CASSLGVQGQKLFF
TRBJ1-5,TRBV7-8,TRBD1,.,TGTGCCAGCAGCTTTGGGGCGGCAGGGGGGCAGCCCCAGCATTTT,CASSFGAAGGQPQHF
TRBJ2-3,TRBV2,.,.,TGTGCCAGCAGTGAAAGGGAGGCATATACGCAGTATTTT,CASSEREAYTQYF
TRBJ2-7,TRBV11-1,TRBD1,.,TGTGCCAGCAGCCTCTCAGGGGGCTGGGCTAGGCAGTACTTC,CASSLSGGWARQYF
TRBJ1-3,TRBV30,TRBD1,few,TGTGCCTGGAGTGTACAATGGGACAGGAGCAACACCATATATTTT,CAWSVQWDRSNTIYF
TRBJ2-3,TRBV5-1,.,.,TGCGCCAGCAGCTTAGGACAGACCACAGATACGCAGTATTTT,CASSLGQTTDTQYF
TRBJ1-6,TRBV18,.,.,TGTGCCAGCTCACCACCGTCGCTCGACAGGAGCTATTCACCCCTCCACTTT,CASSPPSLDRSYSPLHF
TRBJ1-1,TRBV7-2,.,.,TGTGCCAGCAGCCAGATGGTTCTCGTGAACACTGAAGCTTTCTTT,CASSQMVLVNTEAFF
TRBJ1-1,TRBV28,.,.,TGTGCCAGCAGTTGGAACAGGCGTGAAGCTTTCTTT,CASSWNRREAFF
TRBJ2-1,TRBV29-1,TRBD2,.,TGCAGCGTTTATGAGCGGCGGGAGTCTTATGAGCAGTTCTTC,CSVYERRESYEQFF
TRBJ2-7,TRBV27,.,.,TGTGCCAGCAGTTTACCTAACTCCTACGAGCAGTACTTC,CASSLPNSYEQYF
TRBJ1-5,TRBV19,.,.,TGTGCCAGTAGTCCGAGAGGTTACAATCAGCCCCAGCATTTT,CASSPRGYNQPQHF
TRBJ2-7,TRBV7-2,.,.,TGTGCCAGCAGCGCTAGGGGACACCTCAACTCCTACGAGCAGTACTTC,CASSARGHLNSYEQYF
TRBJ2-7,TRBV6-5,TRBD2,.,TGTGCCAGCAGTTACTCGACCGGGAGGATCGACGAGCAGTACTTC,CASSYSTGRIDEQYF
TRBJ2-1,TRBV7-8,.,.,TGTGCCAGCAGGCGAGGGACTTCCAACAATGAGCAGTTCTTC,CASRRGTSNNEQFF
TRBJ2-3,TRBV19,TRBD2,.,TGTGCCAGTAGTTCGAGCGGGGGGGCCGGTACGCAGTATTTT,CASSSSGGAGTQYF
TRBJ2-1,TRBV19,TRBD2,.,TGTGCCAGTAGAGGGACTAGCGGGAGTTGGGAGCAGTTCTTC,CASRGTSGSWEQFF
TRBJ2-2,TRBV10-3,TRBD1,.,TGTGCCATCACCCCGGGACAGGGGGCCACCGGGGAGCTGTTTTTT,CAITPGQGATGELFF
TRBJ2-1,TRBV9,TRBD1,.,TGTGCCAGCAGCGTAGCTACCGAGGACAGGGTAGGTCAGAATGAGCAGTTCTTC,CASSVATEDRVGQNEQFF
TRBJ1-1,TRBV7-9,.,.,TGTGCCAGCAGATCCGGGGATTCGAACACTGAAGCTTTCTTT,CASRSGDSNTEAFF
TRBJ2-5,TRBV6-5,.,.,TGTGCCAGCAGTTGGGGAGGGAGGGGGGAAGAGACCCAGTACTTC,CASSWGGRGEETQYF
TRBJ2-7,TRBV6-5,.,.,TGTGCCAGCACCTTAGGAACGGGGATCTACGAGCAGTACTTC,CASTLGTGIYEQYF
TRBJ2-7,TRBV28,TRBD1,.,TGTGCCAGCAGGCCGACAGGGGAAGGCCTCTACGAGCAGTACTTC,CASRPTGEGLYEQYF
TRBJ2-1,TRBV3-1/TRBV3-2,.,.,TGTGCCAGCAGCCAAGACGGAGGGAGCTCCTACAATGAGCAGTTCTTC,CASSQDGGSSYNEQFF
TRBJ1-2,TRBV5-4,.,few,TGTGCCAGCAGCTTAGACCCAGACAGGCTGAGGGGCTACACCTTC,CASSLDPDRLRGYTF
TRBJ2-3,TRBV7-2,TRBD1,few,TGTGCCAGCAGCTCACAGACAGGGGGCAGAGATACGCAGTATTTT,CASSSQTGGRDTQYF
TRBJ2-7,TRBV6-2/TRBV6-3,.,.,TGTGCCAGCAGTTACCGGGTGGAGCAGTACTTC,CASSYRVEQYF
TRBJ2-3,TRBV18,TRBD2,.,TGTGCCAGCTCACGACTAGCGGGGTTCACAGATACGCAGTATTTT,CASSRLAGFTDTQYF
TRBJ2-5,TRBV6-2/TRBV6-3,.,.,TGTGCCAGCAGTGCTGTCGGGGAGACCCAGTACTTC,CASSAVGETQYF
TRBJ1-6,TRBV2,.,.,TGTGCCAGCCGTACCAATTTTCCAGGTTCACCCCTCCACTTT,CASRTNFPGSPLHF
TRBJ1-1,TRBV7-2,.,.,TGTGCCAGCAGCCTTACCACGGGGTCCGGTAAAGCTTTCTTT,CASSLTTGSGKAFF
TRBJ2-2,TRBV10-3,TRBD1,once,TGTGCCATCAGTCCCAATTTTCCCGGACAGGGGGCGTCCGGGGAGCTGTTTTTT,CAISPNFPGQGASGELFF
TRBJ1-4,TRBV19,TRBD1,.,TGTGCCAGTAGGGTAACAGGGGGTAGGGGTTCAACTAATGAAAAACTGTTTTTT,CASRVTGGRGSTNEKLFF
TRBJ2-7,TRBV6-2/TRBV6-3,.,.,TGTGCCAGCAGTACAGGGTACTACGAGCAGTACTTC,CASSTGYYEQYF
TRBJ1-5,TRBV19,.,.,TGTGCCAGTAGTACCGGGGGGAGGGGCAATCAGCCCCAGCATTTT,CASSTGGRGNQPQHF
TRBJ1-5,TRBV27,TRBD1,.,TGTGCCAGCAGTTTATCGGCAGGGGGAGTAGCCCCCTCGGGGGAGCCCCAGCATTTT,CASSLSAGGVAPSGEPQHF
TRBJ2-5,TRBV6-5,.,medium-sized,TGTGCCAGCAGTTTATCACAGGGAAAAGGGCAAGAGACCCAGTACTTC,CASSLSQGKGQETQYF
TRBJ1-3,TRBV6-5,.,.,TGTGCCAGCAGTTACTCCAGCTCTGGAAACACCATATATTTT,CASSYSSSGNTIYF